Presented here are 32 T cell receptor beta chains from one specimen sequenced in a study of OX40 agonist ivuxolimab in advanced cancers. The method was immunoSEQ multiplex PCR; TCRdb's version includes in-frame clones alone and lacks a portion of them. The data contain some 80,000 clones, around nine tenths of them singletons. This specimen consisted of CD4+ or CD8+ T cells sorted from blood, obtained in a trial of the OX40 agonist ivuxolimab. The receptors here all came from an adult with an advanced solid tumor such as melanoma, head and neck, liver or kidney cancer.

This rearrangement joins TRBV28 to TRBJ1-3; D gene unclear. The CDR3 runs 14 residues. Germline CDR1 is MDHEN and CDR2 is SYDVKM. The ends were cut back, 3 bases at V and 0 bases at J, with 6 bases in the middle. The CDR3 is CASSFVLSGNTIYF. The CDR3 region has the DNA TGTGCCAGCAGTTTCGTCCTCTCTGGAAACACCATATATTTT.

The CDR3 sequence is CASSSLASGETQYF. The CDR3 nucleotides are TGTGCCAGCAGCTCCCTCGCCTCGGGGGAGACCCAGTACTTC. The rearrangement joins TRBV7-8 to TRBJ2-5, with TRBD2 as a possible D gene (5 bases). Germline loops: CDR1 SGHVS, CDR2 FQNEAQ. V was clipped by 4 bases and J by 5 bases, with 14 bases between them. The CDR3 loop spans 14 amino acids.

Turning to this clone: Additional DNA sequences in this sample encode the identical CDR3. The V call is TRBV27, the J call TRBJ1-5; 9 bases align to TRBD1. This CDR3 spans 15 amino acids. J lost 5 bases, V lost 6 bases, and 8 bases had no gene match. CDR1 is MNHEY and CDR2 is SMNVEV in the germline V gene (reference sequence). CDR3 nucleotide sequence: TGTGCCAGCAGGACAGGACAGGGGATGGATCAGCCCCAGCATTTT. Translated: CASRTGQGMDQPQHF.

V gene TRBV19 combines with J gene TRBJ2-6; no definite D call. The V gene's germline CDR1 is LNHDA and CDR2 SQIVND (reference sequence). V lost 1 base to trimming and J lost 0 bases, with 7 bases between them. CDR3 length equals 16 residues. The CDR3 nucleotides read TGTGCCAGTAGTATAGCGGGCGGCTCTGGGGCCAACGTCCTGACTTTC. It specifies CASSIAGGSGANVLTF.

This chain's CDR3 is CASSLFAPGTRRDEQYF. The CDR3 coding sequence is TGTGCCAGCAGTTTATTCGCTCCGGGGACCCGGCGGGACGAGCAGTACTTC. This chain joins TRBV28 and TRBJ2-7, with D possibly being TRBD1 or TRBD2 (5 bases each). Germline CDR1 is MDHEN and CDR2 is SYDVKM. Trimming pared 1 base from V and 5 bases from J, leaving 21 bases between. The CDR3 loop spans 17 amino acids.

This clone was counted a single time. The chain employs TRBV7-6 and TRBJ2-1, with 12 bases identical to TRBD1. This CDR3 region has 15 residues. Germline lookup yields CDR1 SGHVS and CDR2 FNYEAQ. V was clipped by 1 base and J by 8 bases; unmatched bases: 3. The CDR3 is CASSLGDRGPDEQFF. As DNA, the CDR3 is TGTGCCAGCAGCTTAGGGGACAGGGGGCCGGATGAGCAGTTCTTC.

Remarks on this clone: Distinct nucleotide sequences in the sample also encode this CDR3. This chain joins TRBV7-2 and TRBJ2-7, with unresolved D. The CDR3 is made up of 13 amino acids. V lost 5 bases and J 0 bases, leaving 8 bases between the germline ends. Germline lookup yields CDR1 SGHTA and CDR2 FQGNSA. The chain's CDR3 is CASSQGPSYEQYF. CDR3 DNA sequence: TGTGCCAGCAGCCAAGGGCCCTCCTACGAGCAGTACTTC.

The V and J genes are TRBV2 and TRBJ2-7, with D possibly matching TRBD1 (5 bases). Germline values: CDR1 SNHLY, CDR2 FYNNEI. The V end was cut by 9 bases, the J end by 2 bases, with 8 bases between. The CDR3 is made up of 11 amino acids. The CDR3 spells CARGQTYEQYF. The CDR3 nucleotides are TGTGCCAGAGGACAAACCTACGAGCAGTACTTC. The full variable domain, rest sourced from reference TRBV2 and TRBJ2-7, is EPEVTQTPSHQVTQMGQEVILRCVPISNHLYFYWYRQILGQKVEFLVSFYNNEISEKSEIFDDQFSVERPDGSNFTLKIRSTKLEDSAMYFCARGQTYEQYFGPGTRLTVT.

This rearrangement joins TRBV9 to TRBJ2-5; D is tentatively TRBD1 or TRBD2 (5 bases each). CDR3 length: 14 amino acids. Trimming shortened V by 0 bases and J by 1 base, and 7 bases separated the two germline ends. The germline CDR1 and CDR2 sequences are SGDLS and YYNGEE. The DNA for the CDR3 is TGTGCCAGCAGCGTAGGGGGGTTCCAAGAGACCCAGTACTTC. As protein: CASSVGGFQETQYF.

The chain has TRBV6-6 and TRBJ2-3; no definite D call. Germline V lookup: CDR1 MNHNY, CDR2 SVGAGI (reference sequence). The V gene lost 8 bases and the J gene lost 7 bases, with 10 bases spanning the gap. The CDR3 loop spans 11 amino acids. CDR3 amino acids: CASGIENTQYF. The DNA of the CDR3 is TGTGCCAGCGGAATAGAAAATACGCAGTATTTT.

J is TRBJ1-5 and V is TRBV29-1; no definite D call. Germline V gene sequence: CDR1 SQVTM, CDR2 ANQGSEA. V gave up 8 bases and J gave up 10 bases, with 18 bases separating them. The CDR3 is 12 amino acids. CDR3 nucleotides: TGCAGCTCGGCCTTGTCCCTCGGCCCCCAGCATTTT. Protein sequence: CSSALSLGPQHF.

The rearrangement links TRBV7-3 to TRBJ2-1, with TRBD2 matching over 8 bases. V shed 2 bases, J shed 9 bases, and the junction held 15 bases outside the gene matches. Germline CDR1 reads SGHTA; CDR2 reads FQGTGA. CDR3 length: 17 amino acids. The CDR3: CASSLGWREARRGEQFF. CDR3 nucleotide sequence: TGTGCCAGCAGCTTAGGGTGGCGGGAGGCACGGAGGGGTGAGCAGTTCTTC. The full variable domain, with the rest looked up from reference TRBV7-3 and TRBJ2-1, is GAGVSQTPSNKVTEKGKYVELRCDPISGHTALYWYRQSLGQGPEFLIYFQGTGAADDSGLPNDRFFAVRPEGSVSTLKIQRTERGDSAVYLCASSLGWREARRGEQFFGPGTRLTVL.

The rearrangement uses TRBV5-1 and TRBJ2-6; 11 bases line up with TRBD1. V was clipped by 0 bases and J by 4 bases; unmatched bases: 6. Per the germline V gene, CDR1 is SGHRS and CDR2 is YFSETQ. This CDR3 spans 18 amino acids. The DNA for the CDR3 is TGCGCCAGCAGCTTGGTTGGGACAGGGGGAGCAGGGGCCAACGTCCTGACTTTC. It encodes CASSLVGTGGAGANVLTF.

This chain uses TRBV10-1 with TRBJ2-2; D is possibly TRBD1 (5 bases). V was trimmed by 7 bases and J by 1 base, leaving 19 bases between them. CDR3 length: 17 amino acids. CDR1 is WNHNN and CDR2 is SYGVQD in the germline V gene (reference sequence). CDR3 loop: CASTLPLQEGNTGELFF. The CDR3 nucleotides are TGCGCCAGCACTTTACCCTTACAGGAAGGGAACACCGGGGAGCTGTTTTTT.

CDR3 sequence: CASSPRYNEQFF. The DNA of the CDR3 is TGTGCCAGCAGCCCCCGTTACAATGAGCAGTTCTTC. The genes are TRBV11-2 and TRBJ2-1; D gene unclear. Trimming pared 5 bases from V and 4 bases from J, leaving 6 bases between. Germline CDR1 is SGHAT and CDR2 is FQNNGV. The CDR3 totals 12 residues.

The chain employs TRBV29-1 and TRBJ2-3; 8 bases fit TRBD2. Germline CDR1 SQVTM, CDR2 ANQGSEA. The CDR3 loop spans 17 amino acids. The J segment lost 3 bases and the V segment lost 5 bases, leaving 16 bases of the junction unmatched. This chain's CDR3 is CSVYGRAVQILTDTQYF. Written as DNA, the CDR3 is TGCAGCGTTTACGGGAGGGCCGTGCAAATATTAACAGATACGCAGTATTTT.

The CDR3 here is CASGRLAGGRETQYF. In DNA form, the CDR3 reads TGTGCCAGTGGCAGGTTGGCGGGAGGGCGGGAGACCCAGTACTTC. The rearrangement uses TRBV19 and TRBJ2-5, with TRBD2 matching 9 bases. Germline CDR1 LNHDA, CDR2 SQIVND (reference sequence). Trimming cost V 8 bases and J 5 bases; bases outside gene matches: 12. This CDR3 comprises 15 residues.

The chain is built from TRBV5-1 and TRBJ2-5, with D possibly being TRBD2 (6 bases). Trimming removed 0 bases from V and 5 bases from J, with 14 bases in between. This CDR3 region has 15 residues. Germline assignment: CDR1 SGHRS and CDR2 YFSETQ. The CDR3 protein is CASSLARRGQETQYF. In DNA form, the CDR3 reads TGCGCCAGCAGCTTGGCCCGGAGGGGCCAGGAGACCCAGTACTTC.

This chain connects TRBV7-3 to TRBJ2-2, with D perhaps given as TRBD1 or TRBD2 (5 bases each). Trimming left V 4 bases short and J 4 bases short, with 10 bases between. Per the germline V gene, CDR1 is SGHTA and CDR2 is FQGTGA. CDR3 size: 14 residues. DNA for the CDR3: TGTGCCAGCAGCTCCGCAGGGACCACCGGGGAGCTGTTTTTT. Protein: CASSSAGTTGELFF.

The rearrangement uses TRBV5-1 and TRBJ1-1; TRBD1 aligns across 8 bases. V lost 0 bases to trimming and J lost 4 bases; unmatched junction nucleotides: 5. The CDR3 is made up of 15 amino acids. In germline, CDR1 is SGHRS, CDR2 YFSETQ. The CDR3 spells CASSLGQGRATEAFF. CDR3 bases: TGCGCCAGCAGCTTGGGACAGGGGAGGGCCACTGAAGCTTTCTTT. Using reference TRBV5-1 and TRBJ1-1 for the parts outside the CDR3, the full variable domain is KAGVTQTPRYLIKTRGQQVTLSCSPISGHRSVSWYQQTPGQGLQFLFEYFSETQRNKGNFPGRFSGRQFSNSRSEMNVSTLELGDSALYLCASSLGQGRATEAFFGQGTRLTVV.

The V gene is TRBV6-6, the J gene TRBJ1-6; no clear D. V was cut by 2 bases and J by 12 bases, with 8 bases left in between. The CDR3 runs to 12 residues. Looked up from germline, CDR1 is MNHNY and CDR2 is SVGAGI (reference sequence). Written as DNA, the CDR3 is TGTGCCAGCAGTTACCCGCCAGAACCCCTCCACTTT. The encoded protein is CASSYPPEPLHF.

In this sample, this clone turned up once. The chain combines TRBV11-3 with TRBJ2-7; TRBD2 matches at 10 bases. The junction had 8 bases not matched to a gene; V was cut back by 2 bases and J by 7 bases. Germline CDR1 SGHNT, CDR2 YENEEA. The CDR3 covers 15 residues. The CDR3 is CASSLLLAGVVEQYF. DNA of the CDR3: TGTGCCAGCAGCTTACTTCTAGCGGGAGTGGTTGAGCAGTACTTC. Full variable domain (missing parts from reference TRBV11-3 and TRBJ2-7): EAGVVQSPRYKIIEKKQPVAFWCNPISGHNTLYWYLQNLGQGPELLIRYENEEAVDDSQLPKDRFSAERLKGVDSTLKIQPAELGDSAVYLCASSLLLAGVVEQYFGPGTRLTVT.

The chain combines TRBV2 with TRBJ2-3, with D perhaps matching TRBD2 (5 bases). There are 19 residues in the CDR3. From germline, CDR1 is SNHLY and CDR2 FYNNEI. V was cut by 4 bases and J by 0 bases, with 23 bases left in between. The CDR3 nucleotides read TGTGCCAGCAGTGTGAGTCTCACGGGGTTACCAGTAAGCACAGATACGCAGTATTTT. Translation gives CASSVSLTGLPVSTDTQYF.

The V gene is TRBV27, the J gene TRBJ1-4, with 11 bases fitting TRBD1. Germline CDR1 is MNHEY and CDR2 is SMNVEV (reference sequence). Germline trimming cut 1 base from V and 4 bases from J; bases unmatched to any gene: 5. CDR3 length equals 17 residues. In nucleotides, the CDR3 is TGTGCCAGCAGTTTATTCGGGACAGGGGGGAATAATGAAAAACTGTTTTTT. Its protein is CASSLFGTGGNNEKLFF. The whole variable domain, remainder taken from reference TRBV27 and TRBJ1-4, is EAQVTQNPRYLITVTGKKLTVTCSQNMNHEYMSWYRQDPGLGLRQIYYSMNVEVTDKGDVPEGYKVSRKEKRNFPLILESPSPNQTSLYFCASSLFGTGGNNEKLFFGSGTQLSVL.

The chain carries TRBV5-5 and TRBJ2-4, with a possible D match to TRBD1 (5 bases). V lost 2 bases and J 11 bases, leaving 14 bases between the germline ends. The CDR3 totals 13 residues. Germline V gene data show CDR1 as SGHKS and CDR2 as YYEKEE (reference sequence). CDR3 residues: CASSFGQEELQYF. CDR3 DNA sequence: TGTGCCAGCAGCTTCGGACAAGAAGAACTTCAGTACTTC.

This sequence joins TRBV29-1 and TRBJ2-1, with TRBD1 identical over 9 bases. The germline gives CDR1 SQVTM, CDR2 ANQGSEA. The CDR3 sequence is 14 residues long. With V trimmed by 4 bases and J by 8 bases, 9 bases remained unmatched. CDR3 sequence: CSVARDRVIYEQFF. CDR3 DNA sequence: TGCAGCGTTGCCCGGGACAGGGTGATCTATGAGCAGTTCTTC.

Here the CDR3 DNA reads TGTGCCAGCTCACCACCGGGAGGCGGACTCCAAGAGACCCAGTACTTC. This codes for CASSPPGGGLQETQYF. The V and J genes are TRBV18 and TRBJ2-5; weak D call: TRBD2 (6 bases). In germline, CDR1 is KGHSH, CDR2 LQKENI. The CDR3 loop spans 16 amino acids. The ends were cut back, 0 bases at V and 1 base at J, with 12 bases in the middle.

This clone showed up just once. This chain uses TRBV6-5 with TRBJ1-1, with D perhaps matching TRBD1 (5 bases). This CDR3 has 15 residues. Per germline, CDR1 MNHEY and CDR2 SVGAGI. V was pared by 0 bases and J by 2 bases, with 10 bases between. The DNA for the CDR3 is TGTGCCAGCAGTTACTCTGGGGGGAGCAACACTGAAGCTTTCTTT. Its translation is CASSYSGGSNTEAFF.

V is TRBV6-5 and J is TRBJ1-1; possibly TRBD1 for D (6 bases). CDR3 length equals 14 residues. V lost 8 bases and J 4 bases, leaving 17 bases between the germline ends. Germline values: CDR1 MNHEY, CDR2 SVGAGI. CDR3 sequence: CASWGGPRGTEAFF. The CDR3 bases are TGTGCCAGCTGGGGGGGCCCGAGAGGCACTGAAGCTTTCTTT.

The V gene is TRBV4-3, the J gene TRBJ1-4; a weak D match, TRBD1 (5 bases). CDR1 is LGHNA and CDR2 is YSLEER in the germline V gene. V lost 0 bases and J lost 8, with 13 bases in between. The CDR3 has 15 residues. The CDR3, as DNA: TGCGCCAGCAGCCAAGATCCGGCAGGGAGAGAAAAACTGTTTTTT. This gives the protein CASSQDPAGREKLFF.

This chain joins TRBV7-8 and TRBJ2-3; no firm D call. The germline V gene encodes CDR1 SGHVS and CDR2 FQNEAQ. V lost 1 base, J lost 5 bases, and 13 bases lay in between. The length of the CDR3 is 15 residues. In DNA form, the CDR3 reads TGTGCCAGCAGCTTAGGATCAGCGCCGATAGATACGCAGTATTTT. Its translation: CASSLGSAPIDTQYF.

This clone was observed a single time. The rearrangement uses TRBV19 and TRBJ1-5; 7 bases map to TRBD1. The J segment lost 4 bases and the V segment lost 7 bases, leaving 19 bases of the junction unmatched. Germline CDR1 and CDR2: LNHDA and SQIVND (reference sequence). There are 18 residues in the CDR3. CDR3 in DNA: TGTGCCAGTATCCGGGACCCCTTTCGACAGGGCCGGAATCAGCCCCAGCATTTT. Translation gives CASIRDPFRQGRNQPQHF.